This passage covers 2 T cell receptor beta chains from one sample sequenced in a study of shared clonotypes between healthy human individuals. Generated by immunoSEQ multiplex PCR, the TCRdb table keeps only in-frame clones and is missing some. The sample contains about 1.1 million clones, about 80% of which appear only once. The sample consisted of memory CD4+ T cells from PBMCs. This sample's subset: CD45RA-negative fraction. The receptors come from a man aged 18 to 29 in good health. Some clones in this sample may be carry-over from other donors' samples.

The chain uses TRBV18 and TRBJ1-2; TRBD1 matches at 7 bases. J lost 0 bases, V lost 2 bases, and 6 bases had no gene match. This CDR3 region has 16 residues. Germline CDR1 KGHSH, CDR2 LQKENI. The CDR3 region is CASSPGTGDSNYGYTF. CDR3 nucleotides: TGTGCCAGCTCACCAGGTACAGGGGATTCTAACTATGGCTACACCTTC.

Details on this clone: Other DNA sequences in this specimen translate into the identical CDR3. The chain links TRBV30 to TRBJ1-1; D possibly corresponds to TRBD1 (5 bases). CDR1 is GTSNPN and CDR2 is SVGIG in the germline V gene (reference sequence). This CDR3 is 12 amino acids long. V lost 2 bases and J lost 3, with 7 bases in between. Here the CDR3 reads CAWSRGYTEAFF. For the CDR3, the DNA is TGTGCCTGGAGTAGGGGTTACACTGAAGCTTTCTTT.